One sample yielded the 8 T cell receptor beta chains listed below, sequenced in a study of PD-1 blockade in classical Hodgkin lymphoma. Sequenced by immunoSEQ multiplex PCR; TCRdb stores in-frame clones only, minus some. The repertoire has 9,000 to 13,000 clones, 80% of them found once; the top ten carry about a third. All patients relapsed after autologous stem cell transplantation, and brentuximab vedotin exposure varied. The sample was peripheral blood mononuclear cells (PBMCs), taken before the second cycle of nivolumab. These receptors all stem from a human donor with classical Hodgkin lymphoma.

This clone was observed a handful of times. The rearrangement joins TRBV25-1 to TRBJ1-6; 8 bases map to TRBD1. Looked up from germline, CDR1 is MGHDK and CDR2 is SYGVNS. With V trimmed by 3 bases and J by 3 bases, 10 bases remained unmatched. There are 18 residues in the CDR3. CDR3 amino acids: CASSDPRTGSGYNSPLHF. In DNA, the CDR3 is TGTGCCAGCAGTGATCCGAGGACAGGGAGCGGCTATAATTCACCCCTCCACTTT. The whole variable domain, remainder taken from reference TRBV25-1 and TRBJ1-6, is EADIYQTPRYLVIGTGKKITLECSQTMGHDKMYWYQQDPGMELHLIHYSYGVNSTEKGDLSSESTVSRIRTEHFPLTLESARPSHTSQYLCASSDPRTGSGYNSPLHFGNGTRLTVT.

This clone was detected only a few times. V usage is TRBV6-6 and J usage is TRBJ2-7; D is unclear. The CDR3 totals 12 residues. Germline V gives CDR1 MNHNY, CDR2 SVGAGI (reference sequence). The V gene lost 2 bases and the J gene lost 3 bases, with 5 bases spanning the gap. The CDR3 is CASSYGNYEQYF. The CDR3 DNA follows: TGTGCCAGCAGTTACGGGAACTACGAGCAGTACTTC.

CDR3 amino acids: CASSGLLGQLNYGYTF. The CDR3 DNA reads TGTGCCAGTAGTGGGCTATTGGGACAGCTAAACTATGGCTACACCTTC. V usage is TRBV19 and J usage is TRBJ1-2, with 7 bases matching TRBD1. V trimming: 5 bases; J trimming: 2 bases; junction bases outside the gene matches: 11. Germline CDR1 is LNHDA and CDR2 is SQIVND (reference sequence). This CDR3 comprises 16 residues. Together with reference TRBV19 and TRBJ1-2, the CDR3 gives the full variable domain: DGGITQSPKYLFRKEGQNVTLSCEQNLNHDAMYWYRQDPGQGLRLIYYSQIVNDFQKGDIAEGYSVSREKKESFPLTVTSAQKNPTAFYLCASSGLLGQLNYGYTFGSGTRLTVV.

This sequence joins TRBV28 and TRBJ1-1, with D hard to call. The CDR3 loop spans 11 amino acids. The germline gives CDR1 MDHEN, CDR2 SYDVKM. V lost 2 bases and J lost 8, with 6 bases in between. The CDR3, as DNA: TGTGCCAGCAGTTTAAAGATAGAAGCTTTCTTT. Protein: CASSLKIEAFF.

The chain is built from TRBV27 and TRBJ2-7; no reliable D call. CDR1 is MNHEY and CDR2 is SMNVEV in the germline V gene (reference sequence). The CDR3 runs to 13 residues. The V end lost 0 bases, the J end lost 5 bases, and 8 bases lay between the germline ends. The CDR3: CASSLSWVHEQYF. CDR3 nucleotide sequence: TGTGCCAGCAGTTTATCCTGGGTCCACGAGCAGTACTTC.

The chain carries TRBV18 and TRBJ1-1; D ambiguous. Trimming removed 1 base at V and 5 bases at J, with 14 bases between. Germline loops: CDR1 KGHSH, CDR2 LQKENI. This CDR3 contains 15 residues. CDR3: CASSPRNDGRTEAFF. The CDR3 DNA reads TGTGCCAGCTCACCACGTAATGATGGTCGGACTGAAGCTTTCTTT.

This sequence joins TRBV7-9 and TRBJ2-1; 7 positions agree with TRBD2. In germline, CDR1 is SEHNR, CDR2 FQNEAQ (reference sequence). The CDR3 is 19 amino acids. Trimming removed 0 bases from V and 3 bases from J; junction bases left unmatched: 14. This chain's CDR3 is CASSLALEGVGGGYNEQFF. CDR3 nucleotide sequence: TGTGCCAGCAGCTTAGCGCTAGAGGGAGTCGGCGGGGGCTACAATGAGCAGTTCTTC. The full variable domain, with the rest looked up from reference TRBV7-9 and TRBJ2-1, is DTGVSQNPRHKITKRGQNVTFRCDPISEHNRLYWYRQTLGQGPEFLTYFQNEAQLEKSRLLSDRFSAERPKGSFSTLEIQRTEQGDSAMYLCASSLALEGVGGGYNEQFFGPGTRLTVL.

The chain couples TRBV5-5 to TRBJ2-5, with unresolved D. Germline V gene data show CDR1 as SGHKS and CDR2 as YYEKEE (reference sequence). The CDR3 totals 11 residues. V dropped 6 bases and J dropped 5 bases, with 8 bases sitting between them. The CDR3 DNA follows: TGTGCCAGCAACTTCGGTGAGACCCAGTACTTC. Translation: CASNFGETQYF.